The present T cell receptor beta chain was sequenced within a study of T-cell reconstitution after alpha-beta-depleted transplantation in children. V lost 2 bases, J lost 10 bases, and 11 bases stayed unmatched. CDR3 size: 15 residues. CDR1 is SGHRS, CDR2 YFSETQ, per germline. Notes on the study in general: T-cell counts and diversity at one year post-transplant came mainly from newly produced T cells.

A word on this clonotype: Its target is not known.

Unique molecular identifiers were incorporated during preparation of the TCRbeta library. From the PCR reads, TCRdb called clonotypes with MiXCR, one entry per CDR3 protein. In the table there are 440,000 or so distinct CDR3 sequences, around two fifths of which are singletons. The receptor comes from a girl aged 2-10 years with aplastic anemia, due to receive a stem cell transplant. The sequences come from PBMCs, collected before TCRalphabeta/CD19-depleted stem cell transplant. The genes are TRBV5-1 and TRBJ2-3; TRBD1 matches at 9 bases. Written as DNA, the CDR3 is TGCGCCAGCAGCTTTGGAACAGGGGGCGGATACGCGCAGTATTTT. This encodes CASSFGTGGGYAQYF.